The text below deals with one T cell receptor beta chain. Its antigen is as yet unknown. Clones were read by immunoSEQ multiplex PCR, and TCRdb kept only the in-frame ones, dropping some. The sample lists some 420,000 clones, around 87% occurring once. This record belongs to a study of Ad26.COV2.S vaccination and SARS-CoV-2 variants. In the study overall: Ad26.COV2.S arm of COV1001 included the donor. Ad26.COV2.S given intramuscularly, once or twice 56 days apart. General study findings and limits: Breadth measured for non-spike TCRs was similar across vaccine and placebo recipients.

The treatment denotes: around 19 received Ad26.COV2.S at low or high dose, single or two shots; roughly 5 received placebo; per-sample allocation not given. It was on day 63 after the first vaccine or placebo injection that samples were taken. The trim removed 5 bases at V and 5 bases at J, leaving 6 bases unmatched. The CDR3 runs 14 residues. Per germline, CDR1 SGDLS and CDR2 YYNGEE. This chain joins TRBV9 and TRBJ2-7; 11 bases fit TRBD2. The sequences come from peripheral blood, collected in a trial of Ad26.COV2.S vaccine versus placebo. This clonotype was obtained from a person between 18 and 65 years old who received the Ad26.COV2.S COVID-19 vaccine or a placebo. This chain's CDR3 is CASSPSGGLDEQYF. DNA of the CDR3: TGTGCCAGCAGTCCTAGCGGGGGGTTGGACGAGCAGTACTTC.